What follows is one T cell receptor (beta chain) and its context. The sample originates from a study of T cells after yellow fever vaccination. Germline V gene data show CDR1 as SGHDT and CDR2 as YYEEEE. The CDR3 contains 14 residues. Between the trimmed V and J ends, which lost 0 bases and 4 bases, there was a span of 10 bases. TCRdb passed the 5' RACE reads through MiXCR, listing each CDR3 protein once. The sample shows 120,000 or so distinct CDR3 sequences, about 15% of them seen only once. Sequencing used CD8+ T cells sorted from PBMCs, obtained 5 days after the yellow fever booster vaccination. The source of this sequence is a man aged 18 to 35 who received the YFV17D yellow fever vaccine. V gene TRBV5-6 combines with J gene TRBJ1-2, with D hard to call. The CDR3 DNA is TGTGCCAGCAGCTTGGCGCAGGTTGGCTATGGCTACACCTTC. Protein product: CASSLAQVGYGYTF.